This T cell receptor (beta chain) emerged from a study of neurological immune-mediated disorders (dated by TCRdb to between 2018 and 2021). The study in broad terms: Peripheral blood TCR-beta repertoires from HTLV-I-associated myelopathy (HAM/TSP) patients, multiple sclerosis patients and healthy controls were compared by UMI-based sequencing. Longitudinal samples, technical triplicates and paired sorted CD4+ and CD8+ T-cell subsets, alongside PBMC samples, were included among the approximately 100 TCR-beta libraries. The cohort comprised roughly 65 subjects: some 14 HAM/TSP patients, approximately 34 multiple sclerosis patients and 20 or so healthy controls.

cDNA was synthesized by template-switch 5'RACE using a primer with a 10-nucleotide random unique molecular identifier that tagged each TCR transcript. Every sequencing run covered 15-18 subjects and yielded more than 160 million TCR-beta sequences. The RNeasy kit was used for extraction of total RNA. The KAPA Real-time Library Amplification kit was used to amplify TCR-beta VDJ regions with primers targeting the TCR constant region and the 5'RACE anchor. Sample indexes and Illumina adaptors were added in a first PCR, after which library yield was increased in a second PCR. The roughly 650 bp TCR product was size-selected on a 2% E-gel SizeSelection system after Ampure bead purification. Before pooling, libraries had their quality checked on a Bioanalyzer, their concentration measured with Qubit, and their quantity determined with the Kapa Library Quantification kit. An Illumina HiSeq 2500 was used to sequence the libraries paired-end at 2 x 150 bp. To increase sequence diversity, roughly 25-31% phiX was spiked into each library pool. The paper's processing steps were these. The UMI-based MiGEC pipeline processed quality-filtered reads and removed over 80% of raw TCR sequences during error correction. IMGT germline references were used for alignment of VDJ genes, and clonotypes were defined by a unique CDR3 amino acid sequence together with V-J genes. VDJtools evaluated clonal expansion, Shannon diversity and CDR3 relatedness (CalcPairwiseDistances, ClusterSamples); CLCbio workbench built phylogenetic trees. Clones with at least 8 unique UMIs were defined as expanded, with this threshold being based on coefficient-of-variation modelling across technical triplicates. TCRdb reran the public reads through fastp at Q25 and MiXCR, keeping productive beta chains. Every distinct CDR3 protein forms one entry, paired with its most common genes and DNA. The V and J calls follow TCRdb's processing rather than the paper's. The sample table records 17,000 or so distinct CDR3 sequences; under 35% of these occur just once. The ten largest clonotypes hold around 35% of the sample.

Study-level results and caveats: Across subjects, expanded clones never shared an identical CDR3 amino acid sequence, which suggests that the TCR-beta repertoires in every group were private. TCR clonal expansion was highest in HAM/TSP patients and lowest in MS patients, with MS patients falling below even healthy controls.

For unsorted PBMC libraries, 2 million PBMCs were used after storage in RNAlater at -80 degrees C until RNA extraction. Peripheral blood was subjected to Ficoll-Hypaque density gradient centrifugation to isolate PBMCs, which were then cryopreserved in liquid nitrogen. The germline V gene sets CDR1 to MNHNS and CDR2 to SASEGT. V is cut by 0 bases and J by 5 bases, and the space between the germline ends is 17 bases. From the cysteine up to the phenylalanine, the CDR3 has a length of 18 residues. Only CDR3 DNA is held: 54 bases, read in frame from base 1. This clonotype was seen only a few times. Its antigen is currently not known. No base-level quality is on record; no much larger clone is a single base apart.

The sequence came from a man in his forties or fifties with HTLV-1-associated myelopathy (HAM/TSP). What was sequenced was PBMCs. The chain joins TRBV6-1 to TRBJ1-6; no confident D gene assignment can be made. The nucleotide sequence reads as follows: TGTGCCAGCAGTGAAGCGTATAAAGGGTCTTCGGATAATTCACCCCTCCACTTT. This codes for CASSEAYKGSSDNSPLHF.